One T cell receptor beta chain is described in this entry. The sequenced target, TCR beta, came from blood CD8+ and CD4+ T cells. Healthy donors acted as controls, with matching for age and sex. TEMRA cells were FACS-enriched, and CD8+ and CD4+ T cells were isolated negatively. The data were taken from a study of CD8 T cells in Susac syndrome. With random hexamers, reverse transcription was performed on about 0.5 to 1 ug of RNA. Amplification of TCR beta CDR3 spanned 54 Vbeta and 13 Jbeta via immunoSEQ multiplex PCR. MiXCR was run by TCRdb on the immunoSEQ multiplex PCR reads, yielding one entry per CDR3 protein. The sample holds about 90,000 distinct CDR3 sequences; roughly 93% are singletons and the top ten take 0.25% to 0.4%. CDR1 and CDR2 (germline): MNHEY, SVGAGI. The V gene lost 4 bases and the J gene lost 1 base, with 13 bases spanning the gap. The CDR3 consists of 15 residues.

The sequencing sample was made of CD8+ T cells from PBMCs. The sequence derives from a human donor in good health. V and J are TRBV6-5 and TRBJ1-1, with TRBD1 as a possible D gene (5 bases). CDR3 in amino acids: CASSSLVGENTEAFF. The DNA for the CDR3 is TGTGCCAGCAGTTCGTTGGTAGGGGAGAACACTGAAGCTTTCTTT.